The 32 T cell receptor beta chains in this list originate from one sample, sequenced in a study of blood T cell repertoires in COVID-19. TCRdb's copy holds only in-frame clones and misses some; the assay was immunoSEQ multiplex PCR. In the table there are 150,000 to 200,000 clones, about 80% of which are singletons. Input material: peripheral blood. These TCRs come from a woman aged 70-85 years with acute or convalescent COVID-19.

The chain has TRBV5-6 and TRBJ1-2, with a tentative D call TRBD1 (6 bases). This CDR3 is built from 17 residues. V gave up 5 bases and J gave up 4 bases, with 24 bases separating them. The germline V gene encodes CDR1 SGHDT and CDR2 YYEEEE. In nucleotides, the CDR3 is TGTGCCAGCAGACCAACCGGGACACGCGATACTTTCTATGGCTACACCTTC. Translating gives CASRPTGTRDTFYGYTF.

This clone was seen more than once but under ten times. CDR3 in DNA: TGTGCCAGTAAGCGGGGTCCCTCTGAAGCTTTCTTT. Its translation is CASKRGPSEAFF. This chain links TRBV19 with TRBJ1-1; D not certain. The CDR3 consists of 12 residues. The V gene's germline CDR1 is LNHDA and CDR2 SQIVND (reference sequence). Trimming left V 7 bases short and J 6 bases short, with 12 bases between.

This chain joins TRBV6-1 and TRBJ2-1; D is possibly TRBD1 (6 bases). With 3 bases removed from V and 0 bases from J, the gap between germline ends came to 15 bases. CDR1 is MNHNS and CDR2 is SASEGT in the germline V gene. The CDR3 has 17 amino acids. The DNA for the CDR3 is TGTGCCAGCAGTGACCGGATGGGGGCGCTCTCCTACAATGAGCAGTTCTTC. Translating gives CASSDRMGALSYNEQFF.

The J gene is TRBJ2-3, the V gene TRBV5-5, with 7 nucleotides matching TRBD2. V lost 0 bases and J lost 1; bases outside the gene matches: 5. CDR1 is SGHKS, CDR2 YYEKEE, per germline (reference sequence). The CDR3 has 16 residues. CDR3 nucleotide sequence: TGTGCCAGCAGCTTGGGGGGCCGGGGGGGCACAGATACGCAGTATTTT. Translation gives CASSLGGRGGTDTQYF.

This clone came up once. The rearrangement joins TRBV12-3 or TRBV12-4 to TRBJ1-4, with a tentative D call TRBD1 (6 bases). The CDR3 totals 13 residues. Between the trimmed V and J ends, which lost 6 bases and 8 bases, there was a span of 13 bases. Written as DNA, the CDR3 is TGTGCCAGCAGCACAGGGTCCGAGGAAAAACTGTTTTTT. Translated, it gives CASSTGSEEKLFF.

V is TRBV21-1 and J is TRBJ1-5; no DNA check was done on the table's D call, TRBD1. TRBV21-1 is designated a pseudogene. This CDR3 comprises 15 residues. The CDR3, as DNA: TGTGCCAGAGGGCCCCGGGACAGAAGCTCTCAGCCCCAGCATTTT. As protein: CARGPRDRSSQPQHF.

The V gene is TRBV18, the J gene TRBJ1-2; TRBD1 is a possible D gene (5 bases). This CDR3 spans 12 amino acids. V was clipped by 4 bases and J by 8 bases, with 11 bases between them. Germline V gives CDR1 KGHSH, CDR2 LQKENI. In DNA form, the CDR3 reads TGTGCCAGCTCACGCCAGGGTGACGGCTACACCTTC. As protein: CASSRQGDGYTF.

This chain joins TRBV6-6 and TRBJ1-5, with 9 bases matching TRBD1. The CDR3 is 18 residues long. Germline trimming cut 5 bases from V and 0 bases from J; bases unmatched to any gene: 11. Looked up from germline, CDR1 is MNHNY and CDR2 is SVGAGI (reference sequence). The CDR3 sequence: CASSPHGGQGSSNQPQHF. In DNA, the CDR3 is TGTGCCAGCAGTCCCCACGGGGGACAGGGAAGTAGCAATCAGCCCCAGCATTTT.

About this clone itself: The sample has other DNA sequences that encode this CDR3 too. The chain recombines TRBV3-1 (or the pseudogene TRBV3-2) with TRBJ2-3, with 9 bases aligning to TRBD2. There are 16 residues in the CDR3. V shed 1 base and J 4 bases; nucleotides not matched to a gene: 6. Germline V CDR1 and CDR2: LGHDT, YNNKEL (reference sequence). CDR3 protein: CASSQGAGGAADTQYF. Here the CDR3 DNA reads TGTGCCAGCAGCCAAGGCGCGGGAGGGGCCGCAGATACGCAGTATTTT.

V is TRBV6-6 and J is TRBJ1-5; D is possibly TRBD1 (5 bases). Germline V CDR1 and CDR2: MNHNY, SVGAGI (reference sequence). V shed 0 bases and J shed 3 bases, with 12 bases lying between them. The CDR3 runs to 16 residues. The CDR3 region has the DNA TGTGCCAGCAGTTACTCTTACAGGAGGGACAATCAGCCCCAGCATTTT. Encoded protein: CASSYSYRRDNQPQHF.

The chain recombines TRBV5-8 with TRBJ1-1; TRBD1 aligns across 7 bases. The CDR3 extends over 16 amino acids. V lost 7 bases, J lost 0 bases, and 12 bases stayed unmatched. Germline V gives CDR1 SGHTS, CDR2 YDEGEE. The CDR3 reads CASSYRQGFMNTEAFF. The DNA for the CDR3 is TGTGCCAGCTCCTACCGACAGGGCTTCATGAACACTGAAGCTTTCTTT. The full variable domain, in which reference TRBV5-8 and TRBJ1-1 provide the parts outside the CDR3, is EAGVTQSPTHLIKTRGQQATLRCSPISGHTSVYWYQQALGLGLQFLLWYDEGEERNRGNFPPRFSGRQFPNYSSELNVNALELEDSALYLCASSYRQGFMNTEAFFGQGTRLTVV.

This clone has a handful of counts. The rearrangement links TRBV29-1 to TRBJ1-2; D remains unclear. V shed 6 bases and J shed 3 bases, with 8 bases lying between them. Germline CDR1 reads SQVTM; CDR2 reads ANQGSEA. This CDR3 is built from 11 residues. CDR3 sequence: CSVPEDYGYTF. CDR3 DNA: TGCAGCGTCCCGGAGGACTATGGCTACACCTTC. The full variable domain, in which reference TRBV29-1 and TRBJ1-2 provide the parts outside the CDR3, is SAVISQKPSRDICQRGTSLTIQCQVDSQVTMMFWYRQQPGQSLTLIATANQGSEATYESGFVIDKFPISRPNLTFSTLTVSNMSPEDSSIYLCSVPEDYGYTFGSGTRLTVV.

The genes are TRBV7-3 and TRBJ2-3; TRBD1 agrees at 8 bases. The J segment lost 4 bases and the V segment lost 3 bases, leaving 6 bases of the junction unmatched. The CDR3 runs 15 residues. The germline V gene has CDR1 SGHTA and CDR2 FQGTGA. CDR3 sequence reads: CASSFYDRGADTQYF. The DNA of the CDR3 is TGTGCCAGCAGCTTCTATGACAGGGGAGCAGATACGCAGTATTTT.

The chain combines TRBV4-1 with TRBJ2-2; TRBD2 agrees at 11 bases. Germline V CDR1 and CDR2: MGHRA, YSYEKL. Trimming cost V 4 bases and J 4 bases; bases outside gene matches: 8. CDR3 length: 17 amino acids. The CDR3 is CASSPSGLAGRTGELFF. The CDR3 DNA reads TGCGCCAGCAGCCCATCTGGACTAGCGGGTCGCACCGGGGAGCTGTTTTTT.

The chain couples TRBV9 to TRBJ1-2; perhaps TRBD1 as D (5 bases). V dropped 0 bases and J dropped 7 bases, with 13 bases sitting between them. Germline CDR1 is SGDLS and CDR2 is YYNGEE. The CDR3 extends over 14 amino acids. The CDR3 is CASSVAGPGGGYTF. DNA for the CDR3: TGTGCCAGCAGCGTAGCGGGCCCCGGGGGTGGCTACACCTTC.

In this sample, this clone turned up once. The chain links TRBV2 to TRBJ1-6, with 8 bases fitting TRBD1. The length of the CDR3 is 12 residues. V dropped 8 bases and J dropped 11; count of bases not matched to a gene: 5. CDR1 and CDR2 (germline): SNHLY, FYNNEI. Written as DNA, the CDR3 is TGTGCCAGCCTGGACAGGGTACCACCCCTCCACTTT. This codes for CASLDRVPPLHF. The variable domain in full, completed from reference TRBV2 and TRBJ1-6, reads EPEVTQTPSHQVTQMGQEVILRCVPISNHLYFYWYRQILGQKVEFLVSFYNNEISEKSEIFDDQFSVERPDGSNFTLKIRSTKLEDSAMYFCASLDRVPPLHFGNGTRLTVT.

The chain couples TRBV28 to TRBJ1-5; 7 bases are a match to TRBD1. CDR1 MDHEN and CDR2 SYDVKM come from the germline V gene. V lost 5 bases to trimming and J lost 5 bases; unmatched junction nucleotides: 12. CDR3 length: 16 residues. CDR3 amino acids: CASSADFTGADQPQHF. In nucleotides, the CDR3 is TGTGCCAGCAGTGCGGACTTCACAGGGGCGGATCAGCCCCAGCATTTT.

In this sample, this clone turned up once. This rearrangement joins TRBV9 to TRBJ2-3; tentative D call: TRBD1 (6 bases). The CDR3 has 15 residues. Germline assignment: CDR1 SGDLS and CDR2 YYNGEE. The V end lost 0 bases, the J end lost 2 bases, and 10 bases lay between the germline ends. CDR3 nucleotides: TGTGCCAGCAGCGTAGCGAGGACAGCCACAGATACGCAGTATTTT. Translating gives CASSVARTATDTQYF.

The gene calls are TRBV24-1 and TRBJ2-3; TRBD1 is a possible D gene (7 bases). V lost 2 bases and J 6 bases, leaving 14 bases between the germline ends. The CDR3 sequence is 15 residues long. CDR1 and CDR2 (germline): KGHDR, SFDVKD. The CDR3 spells CATSDWGQRADTQYF. The CDR3 DNA reads TGTGCCACCAGTGATTGGGGACAGCGGGCGGATACGCAGTATTTT.

The chain recombines TRBV20-1 with TRBJ1-2; TRBD1 might be the D (5 bases). This CDR3 contains 10 residues. The V end lost 3 bases, the J end lost 7 bases, and 6 bases lay between the germline ends. The germline CDR1 and CDR2 sequences are DFQATT and SNEGSKA (reference sequence). As DNA, the CDR3 is TGCAGTGCTAGCAGGGCTGGCTACACCTTC. Residues: CSASRAGYTF.

This clone showed up just once. The V and J genes are TRBV10-3 and TRBJ2-7, with D perhaps TRBD1 (6 bases). This CDR3 has 13 amino acids. Germline-derived CDR1 and CDR2 are ENHRY and SYGVKD. V lost 9 bases and J lost 5, with 17 bases in between. The CDR3 spells CAIGTGSRDEQYF. DNA of the CDR3: TGTGCCATAGGCACAGGGAGTAGAGACGAGCAGTACTTC.

The chain uses TRBV7-3 and TRBJ2-1; tentatively, D is TRBD1 (5 bases). The V and J ends lost 5 bases and 5 bases respectively, with 22 bases between them. CDR1 is SGHTA and CDR2 is FQGTGA in the germline V gene. The length of the CDR3 is 17 residues. CDR3 sequence reads: CASSHHWTFGPHNEQFF. The CDR3 DNA reads as TGTGCCAGCAGCCACCACTGGACATTTGGGCCCCACAATGAGCAGTTCTTC.

This rearrangement joins TRBV5-4 to TRBJ2-5, with 7 positions matching TRBD1. The CDR3 runs 14 residues. The V and J ends lost 2 bases and 1 base, in that order; junction bases with no gene match: 2. Germline V CDR1 and CDR2: SGHNT, YYREEE (reference sequence). CDR3 in amino acids: CASSFGTAQETQYF. The CDR3 DNA reads as TGTGCCAGCAGCTTCGGGACAGCCCAAGAGACCCAGTACTTC.

This chain connects TRBV3-1 (or the pseudogene TRBV3-2) to TRBJ1-2, with D unclear. The CDR3 extends over 12 amino acids. V lost 5 bases and J lost 8, with 12 bases in between. CDR1 LGHDT and CDR2 YNNKEL come from the germline V gene (reference sequence). CDR3 sequence (DNA): TGTGCCAGCAGCTATCCGGGATTGGGCTACACCTTC. Residues: CASSYPGLGYTF.

This chain joins TRBV19 and TRBJ2-2; D not resolved. The CDR3 is 14 amino acids. With 8 bases removed from V and 7 bases from J, the gap between germline ends came to 17 bases. CDR1 LNHDA and CDR2 SQIVND come from the germline V gene (reference sequence). In nucleotides, the CDR3 is TGTGCCAGTGCTCCCCCGAGTACGTACGGGGAGCTGTTTTTT. It codes for CASAPPSTYGELFF.

J is TRBJ2-2 and V is TRBV4-2; D not certain. The CDR3 loop spans 13 amino acids. With 7 bases removed from V and 5 bases from J, the gap between germline ends came to 11 bases. Germline V gives CDR1 LGHNA, CDR2 YNFKEQ. CDR3 in amino acids: CASTGLLTGELFF. In DNA, the CDR3 is TGTGCCAGCACCGGGCTCTTAACCGGGGAGCTGTTTTTT.

This clone appeared a few times. V and J are TRBV18 and TRBJ1-1, with 7 bases identical to TRBD1. The CDR3 consists of 16 residues. The trim removed 5 bases at V and 0 bases at J, leaving 9 bases unmatched. Germline V gene sequence: CDR1 KGHSH, CDR2 LQKENI. The CDR3 DNA reads TGTGCCAGCTCAGCTGGGACAGTCTTATTGAACACTGAAGCTTTCTTT. Amino acid sequence: CASSAGTVLLNTEAFF. Drawing the rest from reference TRBV18 and TRBJ1-1, the complete variable domain is NAGVMQNPRHLVRRRGQEARLRCSPMKGHSHVYWYRQLPEEGLKFMVYLQKENIIDESGMPKERFSAEFPKEGPSILRIQQVVRGDSAAYFCASSAGTVLLNTEAFFGQGTRLTVV.

V and J are TRBV6-5 and TRBJ2-7, with D uncertain. Looked up from germline, CDR1 is MNHEY and CDR2 is SVGAGI. V dropped 0 bases and J dropped 7 bases, with 16 bases sitting between them. The CDR3 runs to 15 residues. The CDR3 is CASSYSAGRPREQYF. Written as DNA, the CDR3 is TGTGCCAGCAGTTACTCGGCAGGTAGGCCTCGGGAGCAGTACTTC.

V is TRBV3-1 (or the pseudogene TRBV3-2) and J is TRBJ2-3; the D is unclear. V shed 3 bases and J shed 2 bases, with 3 bases lying between them. Germline V gene sequence: CDR1 LGHDT, CDR2 YNNKEL (reference sequence). The CDR3 covers 12 residues. CDR3 in DNA: TGTGCCAGCAGCCAGTACACAGATACGCAGTATTTT. It codes for CASSQYTDTQYF.

As for this clone: The same CDR3 can be traced to other DNA sequences in this sample. The CDR3 bases are TGTGCCAGCAGTCCCTACCGGGGCGGGGGTGGCAATCAGCCCCAGCATTTT. This sequence encodes CASSPYRGGGGNQPQHF. The gene calls are TRBV28 and TRBJ1-5; D might be TRBD1 (5 bases). This CDR3 is 17 amino acids long. Germline V gene lookup returns CDR1 MDHEN and CDR2 SYDVKM. The V end lost 5 bases, the J end lost 2 bases, and 19 bases lay between the germline ends.

V usage is TRBV6-5 and J usage is TRBJ2-7; 7 nucleotides match TRBD1. V lost 10 bases, J lost 3 bases, and 9 bases stayed unmatched. Germline V gene sequence: CDR1 MNHEY, CDR2 SVGAGI. The CDR3 contains 13 residues. Here the CDR3 reads CATETRQGYEQYF. In nucleotides, the CDR3 is TGTGCCACCGAAACCCGACAGGGCTACGAGCAGTACTTC.

This sequence joins TRBV11-2 and TRBJ2-1, with D possibly matching TRBD1 (6 bases). In germline, CDR1 is SGHAT, CDR2 FQNNGV. The V and J ends lost 1 base and 7 bases respectively, with 11 bases between them. CDR3 length: 14 amino acids. The CDR3 DNA is TGTGCCAGCAGCTTAGGCCCAGGGGCGAATGAGCAGTTCTTC. This translates into CASSLGPGANEQFF.